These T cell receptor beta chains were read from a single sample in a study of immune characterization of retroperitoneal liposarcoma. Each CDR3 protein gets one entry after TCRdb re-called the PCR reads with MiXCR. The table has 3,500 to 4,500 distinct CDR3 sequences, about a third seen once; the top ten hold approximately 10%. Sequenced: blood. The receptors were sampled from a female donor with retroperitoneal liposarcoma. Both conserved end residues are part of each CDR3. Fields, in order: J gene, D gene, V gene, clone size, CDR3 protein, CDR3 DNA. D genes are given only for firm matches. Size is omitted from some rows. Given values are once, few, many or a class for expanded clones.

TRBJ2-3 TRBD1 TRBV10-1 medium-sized CASSESQGALTDTQYF TGCGCCAGCAGTGAGTCCCAGGGGGCCCTCACAGATACGCAGTATTTT
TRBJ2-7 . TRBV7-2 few CASSLFVSTGYSYEQYF TGTGCCAGCAGCTTATTCGTGTCGACAGGCTACTCCTACGAGCAGTACTTC
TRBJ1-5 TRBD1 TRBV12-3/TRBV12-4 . CASSPQGQSNQPQHF TGTGCCAGCAGTCCCCAGGGACAGAGCAATCAGCCCCAGCATTTT
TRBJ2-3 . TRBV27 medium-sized CASSLSGLDTDTQYF TGTGCCAGCAGTTTATCGGGACTTGACACAGATACGCAGTATTTT
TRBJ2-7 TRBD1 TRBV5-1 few CASSSKTGTGPTYEQYF TGCGCCAGCAGCTCCAAAACCGGGACAGGGCCTACCTACGAGCAGTACTTC
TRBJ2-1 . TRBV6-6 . CASSYGLTSNEQFF TGTGCCAGCAGCTACGGGTTGACCTCCAATGAGCAGTTCTTC
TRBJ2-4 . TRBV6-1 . CASSDPLNIQYF TGTGCCAGCAGTGACCCTCTAAACATTCAGTACTTC
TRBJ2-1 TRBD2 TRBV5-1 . CASTPGTRLSDEQFF TGCGCCAGCACCCCCGGGACTAGGCTGTCGGATGAGCAGTTCTTC
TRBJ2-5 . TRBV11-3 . CASSLDFNEQYF TGTGCCAGCAGCTTGGACTTCAATGAGCAGTACTTC
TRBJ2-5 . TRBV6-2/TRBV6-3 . CASSQGPWETQYF TGTGCCAGCAGTCAAGGGCCCTGGGAGACCCAGTACTTC
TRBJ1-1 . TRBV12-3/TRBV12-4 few CASRSGGHTEAFF TGTGCCAGCAGGTCCGGGGGGCACACTGAAGCTTTCTTT
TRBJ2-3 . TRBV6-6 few CASSYSTREPTDTQYF TGTGCCAGCAGTTACTCTACTCGGGAACCCACAGATACGCAGTATTTT